In this sample, the clone carrying this T cell receptor beta chain turned up many times. The data originate from a study of T cells in Graves' hyperthyroidism and ophthalmopathy. TCR beta CDR3 region amplification was performed from RNA transcripts. In the first-round RT-PCR of the TCR CDR3, the HTBI primer set was used. One entry per CDR3 protein results from TCRdb running MiXCR on the multiplex PCR reads. This sample yields about 160,000 distinct CDR3 sequences, of which 9.4% are seen a single time; 22% belongs to the top ten. This CDR3 has 13 residues. Trimming removed 5 bases from V and 4 bases from J; junction bases left unmatched: 5. The V gene's germline CDR1 is DFQATT and CDR2 SNEGSKA (reference sequence). Patients aged 18 to 65 with hyperthyroidism were newly diagnosed, with duration under 2 months. The diagnostic basis comprised clinical symptoms, serum thyroxine and TRAb, thyroid ultrasound and orbital computed tomography. Blood sampling occurred at first hyperthyroidism diagnosis, ahead of any ophthalmopathy symptoms.

The sequence derives from a woman younger than 30 with Graves' hyperthyroidism that later progressed to Graves' ophthalmopathy. V usage is TRBV20-1 and J usage is TRBJ2-1, with 7 bases identical to TRBD1. Specimen: blood. CDR3 in amino acids: CSAPGQVYNEQFF. The CDR3 DNA reads as TGCAGTGCTCCCGGACAGGTATACAATGAGCAGTTCTTC.